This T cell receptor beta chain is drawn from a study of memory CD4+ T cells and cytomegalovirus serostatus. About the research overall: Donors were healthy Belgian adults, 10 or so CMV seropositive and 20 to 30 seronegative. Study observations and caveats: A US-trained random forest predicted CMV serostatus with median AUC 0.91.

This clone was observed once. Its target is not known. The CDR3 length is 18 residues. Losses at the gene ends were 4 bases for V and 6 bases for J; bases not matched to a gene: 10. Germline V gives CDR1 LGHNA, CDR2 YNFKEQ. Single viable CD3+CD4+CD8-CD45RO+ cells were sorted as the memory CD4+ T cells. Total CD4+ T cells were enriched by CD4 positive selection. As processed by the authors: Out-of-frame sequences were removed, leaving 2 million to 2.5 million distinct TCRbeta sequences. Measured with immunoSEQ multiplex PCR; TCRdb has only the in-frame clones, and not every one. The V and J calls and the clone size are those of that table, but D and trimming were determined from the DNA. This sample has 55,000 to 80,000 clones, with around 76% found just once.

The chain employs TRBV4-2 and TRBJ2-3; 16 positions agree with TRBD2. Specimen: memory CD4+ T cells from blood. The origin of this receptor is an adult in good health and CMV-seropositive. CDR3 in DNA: TGTGCCAGCAGCCTCAGGGGACTAGCGGGAGGGCCGGGGGATACGCAGTATTTT. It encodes CASSLRGLAGGPGDTQYF.